One sample yielded the 28 T cell receptor beta chains listed below, sequenced in a study of blood T cell repertoires in COVID-19 (dated by TCRdb to about 2020). The library came from the immunoSEQ multiplex PCR assay. Here the immuneACCESS table is served through TCRdb, limited to in-frame sequences with V and J called. Missing clones are a known gap in these copies; in checked studies unresolved V genes cover under half, and the rest lacks a known reason. The sample table records over 40,000 clones; approximately 80% of these occur just once. In total, the top ten clones hold roughly 2.6% of the sample. Sequencing input: peripheral blood. All receptors come from a woman in her sixties with acute or convalescent COVID-19.

This chain links TRBV5-1 with TRBJ2-5; possibly TRBD1 for D (6 bases). V was shortened by 4 bases and J by 1 base, with 11 bases between the two germline ends. CDR3 length equals 14 residues. Germline assignment: CDR1 SGHRS and CDR2 YFSETQ. The chain's CDR3 is CASSRGQSQETQYF. CDR3 nucleotide sequence: TGCGCCAGCAGCCGAGGACAGTCCCAAGAGACCCAGTACTTC.

The V gene is TRBV19, the J gene TRBJ2-3, with 10 bases fitting TRBD2. Germline values: CDR1 LNHDA, CDR2 SQIVND (reference sequence). The V and J ends lost 6 bases and 3 bases, in that order; junction bases with no gene match: 6. The CDR3 runs to 15 residues. The CDR3 protein is CASSPTSGDTDTQYF. The CDR3 region has the DNA TGTGCCAGTAGCCCTACTAGCGGGGATACAGATACGCAGTATTTT.

This clone was detected only once. This chain joins TRBV27 and TRBJ2-6; D is uncertain. The CDR3 sequence is 14 residues long. The germline CDR1 and CDR2 sequences are MNHEY and SMNVEV (reference sequence). V was shortened by 3 bases and J by 2 bases, with 5 bases between the two germline ends. This CDR3 is CASSFNTGANVLTF. CDR3 coding DNA: TGTGCCAGCAGTTTTAATACTGGGGCCAACGTCCTGACTTTC.

V and J are TRBV5-1 and TRBJ1-3, with unresolved D. Between the trimmed V and J ends, which lost 1 base and 0 bases, there was a span of 11 bases. Germline-derived CDR1 and CDR2 are SGHRS and YFSETQ. This CDR3 comprises 16 residues. CDR3 sequence: CASSLTQASSGNTIYF. The CDR3 DNA reads as TGCGCCAGCAGCTTGACCCAGGCGAGCTCTGGAAACACCATATATTTT.

The chain links TRBV9 to TRBJ1-4; 7 bases map to TRBD1. CDR1 and CDR2 (germline): SGDLS, YYNGEE. CDR3 length: 14 amino acids. The J segment lost 3 bases and the V segment lost 4 bases, leaving 3 bases of the junction unmatched. CDR3 region: CASSHGTANEKLFF. CDR3 DNA sequence: TGTGCCAGCAGCCACGGGACAGCTAATGAAAAACTGTTTTTT.

This sequence joins TRBV7-2 and TRBJ2-5; 10 bases agree with TRBD2. CDR3 length equals 16 residues. From germline, CDR1 is SGHTA and CDR2 FQGNSA. Trimming at V came to 5 bases and at J to 2 bases, leaving 8 bases not matched to a gene. CDR3 nucleotide sequence: TGTGCCAGCAGCGTAACAGCGGGGGGGGCACAAGAGACCCAGTACTTC. This translates into CASSVTAGGAQETQYF.

This clone was counted between two and nine times. The V and J genes are TRBV4-1 and TRBJ1-5; the D gene is possibly TRBD1 (6 bases). CDR3 length: 13 residues. Germline V gene data show CDR1 as MGHRA and CDR2 as YSYEKL. Between the trimmed V and J ends, which lost 4 bases and 7 bases, there was a span of 11 bases. CDR3 residues: CASSPQQGQPQHF. CDR3 nucleotide sequence: TGCGCCAGCAGCCCACAACAGGGCCAGCCCCAGCATTTT.

This clone appeared once. This chain uses TRBV18 with TRBJ1-2; maybe TRBD1 (5 bases). Trimming shortened V by 3 bases and J by 5 bases, and 10 bases separated the two germline ends. This CDR3 spans 13 amino acids. CDR1 KGHSH and CDR2 LQKENI come from the germline V gene. CDR3 region: CASSPSSGYGYTF. CDR3 coding DNA: TGTGCCAGCTCACCCTCGTCAGGGTATGGCTACACCTTC.

This clone was observed a handful of times. In nucleotides, the CDR3 is TGTGCCAGCAGCCCGCATGCGGGAGGATGGCTAAGTGGGCAGTTCTTC. Amino acid sequence: CASSPHAGGWLSGQFF. J is TRBJ2-1 and V is TRBV7-9; 8 nucleotides align to TRBD2. V lost 5 bases to trimming and J lost 12 bases; unmatched junction nucleotides: 18. From germline, CDR1 is SEHNR and CDR2 FQNEAQ (reference sequence). The CDR3 sequence is 16 residues long.

The genes are TRBV5-1 and TRBJ1-4; 7 bases agree with TRBD1. Trimming took 6 bases from V and 0 from J; bases not matched to a gene: 5. The CDR3 totals 15 residues. Germline V CDR1 and CDR2: SGHRS, YFSETQ. The CDR3 region has the DNA TGCGCCAGCACAATGGGGACAGCAACTAATGAAAAACTGTTTTTT. The encoded protein is CASTMGTATNEKLFF. Based on the CDR3 plus reference TRBV5-1 and TRBJ1-4, the full variable domain is KAGVTQTPRYLIKTRGQQVTLSCSPISGHRSVSWYQQTPGQGLQFLFEYFSETQRNKGNFPGRFSGRQFSNSRSEMNVSTLELGDSALYLCASTMGTATNEKLFFGSGTQLSVL.

The genes are TRBV5-8 and TRBJ2-7; 7 nucleotides align to TRBD1. Germline-derived CDR1 and CDR2 are SGHTS and YDEGEE. The CDR3 contains 15 residues. J was trimmed by 3 bases and V by 3 bases; bases with no gene match: 9. CDR3 DNA sequence: TGTGCCAGCAGCTCGGGACAGCTAATGAACTACGAGCAGTACTTC. This translates into CASSSGQLMNYEQYF. Full variable domain (rest looked up from reference TRBV5-8 and TRBJ2-7): EAGVTQSPTHLIKTRGQQATLRCSPISGHTSVYWYQQALGLGLQFLLWYDEGEERNRGNFPPRFSGRQFPNYSSELNVNALELEDSALYLCASSSGQLMNYEQYFGPGTRLTVT.

The rearrangement joins TRBV7-2 to TRBJ2-1; D might be TRBD1 (5 bases). Trimming removed 5 bases from V and 8 bases from J, with 16 bases in between. The CDR3 is 14 residues long. Per germline, CDR1 SGHTA and CDR2 FQGNSA. CDR3 nucleotide sequence: TGTGCCAGCAGCCTTAGGGGAAGTGTGGATGAGCAGTTCTTC. It specifies CASSLRGSVDEQFF.

The V and J genes are TRBV29-1 and TRBJ1-1; the D is unclear. Trimming shortened V by 7 bases and J by 1 base, and 4 bases separated the two germline ends. This CDR3 is built from 10 residues. Germline assignment: CDR1 SQVTM and CDR2 ANQGSEA. The CDR3 here is CSARNTEAFF. The CDR3 DNA is TGCAGCGCTCGGAACACTGAAGCTTTCTTT. Drawing the rest from reference TRBV29-1 and TRBJ1-1, the complete variable domain is SAVISQKPSRDICQRGTSLTIQCQVDSQVTMMFWYRQQPGQSLTLIATANQGSEATYESGFVIDKFPISRPNLTFSTLTVSNMSPEDSSIYLCSARNTEAFFGQGTRLTVV.

This rearrangement joins TRBV6-1 to TRBJ1-1, with D unclear. CDR1 and CDR2 from the germline V gene are MNHNS and SASEGT. V was pared by 3 bases and J by 5 bases, with 16 bases between. CDR3 length: 15 residues. The DNA of the CDR3 is TGTGCCAGCAGTGACGGGATGGTGTATTTGACTGAAGCTTTCTTT. Translated, it gives CASSDGMVYLTEAFF.

The chain's CDR3 is CASSSGQSIGNTIYF. DNA of the CDR3: TGTGCCAGCAGCTCCGGACAGAGCATTGGAAACACCATATATTTT. The V and J genes are TRBV7-9 and TRBJ1-3; maybe TRBD1 (6 bases). Germline V gene data show CDR1 as SEHNR and CDR2 as FQNEAQ (reference sequence). The CDR3 is 15 residues long. Trimming removed 4 bases from V and 3 bases from J, with 13 bases in between.

The CDR3 sequence is CASMRTSGIEYEQFF. As DNA, the CDR3 is TGTGCCAGTATGCGGACTAGCGGGATAGAATATGAGCAGTTCTTC. The V call is TRBV19, the J call TRBJ2-1; 12 nucleotides match TRBD2. Trimming removed 7 bases from V and 8 bases from J; junction bases left unmatched: 9. This CDR3 region has 15 residues. Germline values: CDR1 LNHDA, CDR2 SQIVND (reference sequence).

In this sample, this clone turned up a few times. V usage is TRBV30 and J usage is TRBJ1-6; TRBD1 aligns across 9 bases. The junction had 8 bases not matched to a gene; V was cut back by 2 bases and J by 9 bases. The CDR3 covers 15 residues. Germline V lookup: CDR1 GTSNPN, CDR2 SVGIG (reference sequence). The CDR3 spells CAWSPPGTGSSPLHF. CDR3 DNA: TGTGCCTGGAGTCCCCCGGGGACAGGGAGTTCACCCCTCCACTTT.

The V gene is TRBV5-1, the J gene TRBJ1-1, with a possible D match to TRBD1 (6 bases). CDR1 is SGHRS and CDR2 is YFSETQ in the germline V gene. CDR3 length: 14 amino acids. V was cut by 0 bases and J by 1 base, with 7 bases left in between. CDR3 sequence reads: CASSLGGGNTEAFF. In nucleotides, the CDR3 is TGCGCCAGCAGCTTGGGAGGGGGGAACACTGAAGCTTTCTTT.

The chain links TRBV28 to TRBJ2-3; D gene ambiguous. Germline CDR1 is MDHEN and CDR2 is SYDVKM. The CDR3 covers 17 residues. The V end was cut by 6 bases, the J end by 1 base, with 20 bases between. The CDR3 protein is CASSYSRASWGTDTQYF. CDR3 coding DNA: TGTGCCAGCAGCTATTCCCGTGCTAGTTGGGGCACAGATACGCAGTATTTT.

The J gene is TRBJ1-4, the V gene TRBV27; 8 nucleotides agree with TRBD1. The CDR3 runs 16 residues. J gave up 0 bases and V 5 bases, and 5 bases lay outside the gene matches. Germline lookup yields CDR1 MNHEY and CDR2 SMNVEV (reference sequence). The CDR3 loop is CASSHGQGATNEKLFF. DNA of the CDR3: TGTGCCAGCAGTCACGGACAGGGCGCAACTAATGAAAAACTGTTTTTT.

The V call is TRBV2, the J call TRBJ1-1, with 7 bases aligning to TRBD1. V shed 6 bases and J 1 base; nucleotides not matched to a gene: 2. Germline CDR1 and CDR2: SNHLY and FYNNEI. The CDR3 sequence is 13 residues long. The CDR3 DNA reads TGTGCCAGCAGGGGACAGTGGAACACTGAAGCTTTCTTT. This encodes CASRGQWNTEAFF.

The chain couples TRBV14 to TRBJ1-1; 10 nucleotides match TRBD1. CDR1 SGHDN and CDR2 FVKESK come from the germline V gene. This CDR3 spans 15 amino acids. J was trimmed by 3 bases and V by 1 base; bases with no gene match: 2. The CDR3 sequence: CASSQGDRGYTEAFF. In DNA, the CDR3 is TGTGCCAGCAGCCAAGGGGACAGGGGCTACACTGAAGCTTTCTTT.

The chain couples TRBV6-5 to TRBJ1-1, with D perhaps matching TRBD1 (5 bases). The CDR3 totals 15 residues. Germline CDR1 reads MNHEY; CDR2 reads SVGAGI. The ends were cut back, 6 bases at V and 0 bases at J, with 14 bases in the middle. CDR3 sequence reads: CASRDMRFMNTEAFF. In DNA form, the CDR3 reads TGTGCCAGCAGGGACATGCGGTTCATGAACACTGAAGCTTTCTTT.

The CDR3 region is CASSPPRTAPGSLHF. CDR3 nucleotide sequence: TGTGCCAGCTCACCCCCCAGGACAGCCCCGGGTTCCCTCCACTTT. The rearrangement joins TRBV18 to TRBJ1-6, with D tentatively TRBD1 (6 bases). Germline lookup yields CDR1 KGHSH and CDR2 LQKENI. With 3 bases removed from V and 14 bases from J, the gap between germline ends came to 20 bases. The CDR3 loop spans 15 amino acids.

J is TRBJ2-1 and V is TRBV10-3; TRBD1 is a possible D gene (5 bases). CDR1 is ENHRY, CDR2 SYGVKD, per germline. This CDR3 is 14 amino acids long. V dropped 2 bases and J dropped 0 bases, with 5 bases sitting between them. The CDR3 nucleotides are TGTGCCATCAGTGAGGACAGCTCCTACAATGAGCAGTTCTTC. Protein sequence: CAISEDSSYNEQFF.

V is TRBV28 and J is TRBJ1-2; D is uncertain. Between the trimmed V and J ends, which lost 3 bases and 5 bases, there was a span of 10 bases. This CDR3 spans 13 amino acids. Germline V gene lookup returns CDR1 MDHEN and CDR2 SYDVKM. CDR3 region: CASSFPFMYGYTF. CDR3 DNA: TGTGCCAGCAGTTTTCCGTTTATGTATGGCTACACCTTC.

Only one count was recorded for this clone. This chain joins TRBV11-3 and TRBJ2-1; D uncertain. Deletions cut 0 bases from V and 6 bases from J, with 9 bases between. CDR3 length equals 14 residues. Per the germline V gene, CDR1 is SGHNT and CDR2 is YENEEA. Here the CDR3 reads CASSLDRRSNEQFF. The CDR3 DNA reads as TGTGCCAGCAGCTTAGATAGGAGAAGCAATGAGCAGTTCTTC.

The V and J genes are TRBV7-8 and TRBJ2-7; 14 bases are a match to TRBD2. Trimming took 0 bases from V and 4 from J; bases not matched to a gene: 8. This CDR3 spans 18 amino acids. Germline values: CDR1 SGHVS, CDR2 FQNEAQ. The CDR3 reads CASSLATTSGRASYEQYF. CDR3 nucleotides: TGTGCCAGCAGCTTAGCGACGACTAGCGGGAGGGCCTCTTACGAGCAGTACTTC.